Below are 9 T cell receptor beta chains sequenced from a single sample in a study of cytomegalovirus exposure and HLA in healthy donors. Use of 60 Vbeta and 13 Jbeta primers characterized the PCR. Profiling relied on immunoSEQ multiplex PCR, and the TCRdb table lists in-frame clones only, not all of them. The data hold some 110,000 clones, with roughly 73% observed a single time. Sequencing used PBMCs. The receptor set was obtained from a man between 35 and 55 years old in good health and CMV-seronegative.

This clone showed up just once. The chain carries TRBV19 and TRBJ1-1; D remains ambiguous. The CDR3 contains 12 residues. In germline, CDR1 is LNHDA, CDR2 SQIVND (reference sequence). V was cut by 5 bases and J by 2 bases, with 6 bases left in between. This CDR3 is CASSYINTEAFF. The CDR3 region has the DNA TGTGCCAGTAGTTATATTAACACTGAAGCTTTCTTT.

The gene calls are TRBV6-6 and TRBJ2-2; 8 nucleotides match TRBD1. The CDR3 length is 14 residues. Germline V gives CDR1 MNHNY, CDR2 SVGAGI (reference sequence). J was trimmed by 5 bases and V by 6 bases; bases with no gene match: 5. The CDR3 nucleotides read TGTGCCAGCAGCATGGACAGGGCGACCGGGGAGCTGTTTTTT. Protein: CASSMDRATGELFF.

CDR3 loop: CASSPGGTTDTQYF. CDR3 sequence (DNA): TGTGCCAGCAGCCCAGGGGGCACAACAGATACGCAGTATTTT. The V and J genes are TRBV7-2 and TRBJ2-3; 8 nucleotides line up with TRBD1. There are 14 residues in the CDR3. V lost 5 bases to trimming and J lost 3 bases; unmatched junction nucleotides: 4. Looked up from germline, CDR1 is SGHTA and CDR2 is FQGNSA.

The V gene is TRBV16, the J gene TRBJ2-1, with 8 bases that match TRBD2. CDR3 size: 16 residues. Germline CDR1 reads KGHSY; CDR2 reads FQNENV. J gave up 7 bases and V 6 bases, and 14 bases lay outside the gene matches. CDR3 sequence (DNA): TGTGCCAGCAGTCAAACCCTTAGCGGGGCGATAAATGAGCAGTTCTTC. This translates into CASSQTLSGAINEQFF.

The rearrangement joins TRBV29-1 to TRBJ1-2; 8 bases are shared with TRBD1. The J segment lost 4 bases and the V segment lost 2 bases, leaving 9 bases of the junction unmatched. Germline CDR1 reads SQVTM; CDR2 reads ANQGSEA. The CDR3 is 15 amino acids. CDR3 sequence: CSVESAGGAGYGYTF. For the CDR3, the DNA is TGCAGCGTTGAATCCGCAGGGGGCGCAGGCTATGGCTACACCTTC.

This clone has only a few counts. The V call is TRBV5-1, the J call TRBJ2-5; D possibly corresponds to TRBD2 (6 bases). The DNA matches TRBJ2-7 better at its end, which makes the J call doubtful. From germline, CDR1 is SGHRS and CDR2 YFSETQ. CDR3 length: 17 amino acids. The CDR3 loop reads CASSLSGPGGSSYEQYF. CDR3 coding DNA: TGCGCCAGCAGCTTGTCAGGACCCGGGGGTAGCTCCTACGAGCAGTACTTC.

V is TRBV4-1 and J is TRBJ1-4; D is ambiguous. CDR3 length equals 15 residues. CDR1 is MGHRA, CDR2 YSYEKL, per germline. Deletions cut 0 bases from V and 8 bases from J, with 13 bases between. CDR3 sequence (DNA): TGCGCCAGCAGCCAAGAAGGCCGGGTCCAGGAAAAACTGTTTTTT. This sequence encodes CASSQEGRVQEKLFF.

The CDR3, as DNA: TGTGCCAGCAGTGAAGCGGGTCGAGGGTCCCTAGCCCAGCATTTT. Residues: CASSEAGRGSLAQHF. V is TRBV6-1 and J is TRBJ1-5, with no clear D. V lost 0 bases and J 11 bases, leaving 17 bases between the germline ends. The CDR3 is 15 residues long. Germline V CDR1 and CDR2: MNHNS, SASEGT.

V gene TRBV5-1 combines with J gene TRBJ1-2; TRBD1 agrees at 8 bases. Germline V lookup: CDR1 SGHRS, CDR2 YFSETQ. This CDR3 spans 15 amino acids. V lost 7 bases and J lost 1; bases outside the gene matches: 9. The CDR3 reads CASRPGDRGNYGYTF. CDR3 DNA sequence: TGCGCCAGCCGACCCGGAGACAGGGGTAACTATGGCTACACCTTC.